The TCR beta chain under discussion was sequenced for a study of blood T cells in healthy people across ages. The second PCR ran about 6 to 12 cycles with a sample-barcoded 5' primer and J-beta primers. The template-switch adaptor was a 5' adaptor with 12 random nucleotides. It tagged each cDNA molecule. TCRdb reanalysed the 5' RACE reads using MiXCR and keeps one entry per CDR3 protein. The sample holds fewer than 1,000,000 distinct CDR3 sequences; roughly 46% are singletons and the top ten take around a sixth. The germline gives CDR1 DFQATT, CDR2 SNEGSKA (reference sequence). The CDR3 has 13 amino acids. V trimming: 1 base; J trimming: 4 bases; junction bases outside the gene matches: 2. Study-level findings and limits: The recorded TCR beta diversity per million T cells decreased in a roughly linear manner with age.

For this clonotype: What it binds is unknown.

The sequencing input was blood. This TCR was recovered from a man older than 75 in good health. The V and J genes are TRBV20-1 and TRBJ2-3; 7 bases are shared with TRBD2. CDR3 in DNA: TGCAGTGCTAGAGTGGGAGGGCCAGATACGCAGTATTTT. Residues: CSARVGGPDTQYF.